This T cell receptor (beta chain) was captured in a study of CD8+ T cells in alopecia areata. Extracted RNA was reverse transcribed into cDNA, the sequencing template. Only in-frame clones appear in the TCRdb table, and some are missing; sequencing was by immunoSEQ multiplex PCR. The sample contains around 100,000 clones, approximately 52% of which appear only once. Germline CDR1 reads SEHNR; CDR2 reads FQNEAQ (reference sequence). V was trimmed by 5 bases and J by 3 bases, leaving 14 bases between them. CDR3 length equals 15 residues. The chain uses TRBV7-9 and TRBJ1-5, with D perhaps matching TRBD1 (5 bases). The specimen sequenced was CD4+ T cells sorted from blood. The sequence was collected from a human donor in good health. In DNA form, the CDR3 reads TGTGCCAGCAGCGCAGGGAGGATTGACAATCAGCCCCAGCATTTT. Translation: CASSAGRIDNQPQHF.